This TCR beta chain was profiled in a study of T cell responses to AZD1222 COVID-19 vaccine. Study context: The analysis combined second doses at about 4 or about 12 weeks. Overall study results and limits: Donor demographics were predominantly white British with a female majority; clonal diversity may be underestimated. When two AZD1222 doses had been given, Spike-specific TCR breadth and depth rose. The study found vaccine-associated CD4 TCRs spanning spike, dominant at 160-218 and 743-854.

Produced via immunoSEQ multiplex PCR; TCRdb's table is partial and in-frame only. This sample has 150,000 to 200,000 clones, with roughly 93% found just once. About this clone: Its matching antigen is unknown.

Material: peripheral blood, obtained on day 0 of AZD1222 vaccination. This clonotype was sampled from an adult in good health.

The CDR3 protein is CASSESVGRSYNSPLHF. CDR3 DNA: TGTGCCAGCAGTGAATCGGTGGGCCGCTCCTATAATTCACCCCTCCACTTT. The genes are TRBV25-1 and TRBJ1-6; D unresolved. The CDR3 loop spans 17 amino acids. Trimming took 1 base from V and 0 from J, leaving 10 bases between them. CDR1 and CDR2 from the germline V gene are MGHDK and SYGVNS.